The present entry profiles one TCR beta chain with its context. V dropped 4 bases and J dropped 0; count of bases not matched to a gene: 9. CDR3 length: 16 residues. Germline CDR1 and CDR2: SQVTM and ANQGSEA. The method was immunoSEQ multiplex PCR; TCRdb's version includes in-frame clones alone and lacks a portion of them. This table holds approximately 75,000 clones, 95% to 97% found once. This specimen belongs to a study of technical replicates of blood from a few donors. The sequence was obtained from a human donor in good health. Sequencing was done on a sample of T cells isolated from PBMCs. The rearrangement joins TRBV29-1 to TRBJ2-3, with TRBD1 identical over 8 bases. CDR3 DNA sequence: TGCAGCGTTGCCCGGACAGGGATGGCCAGCACAGATACGCAGTATTTT. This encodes CSVARTGMASTDTQYF.